This is a list of T cell receptor beta chains from one sample in a study of T cell responses to AZD1222 COVID-19 vaccine. Produced via immunoSEQ multiplex PCR; TCRdb's table is partial and in-frame only. Here the sample spans roughly 98,000 clones, about 88% being singletons. Sequences were derived from peripheral blood, sampled 28 days after the second AZD1222 dose. Receptor source: an adult who received the AZD1222 COVID-19 vaccine. CDR3s include the opening cysteine and the closing phenylalanine or tryptophan. A D gene is named only where the DNA matches it firmly. Clone size is given for some rows only: seen once, a few or many times, or a class if the clone is expanded.

j_call d_call clone_size cdr3_length v_call cdr3_aa cdr3_nt
TRBJ2-3 TRBD2 . 16 TRBV10-2 CASLDGLAASTDTQYF TGCGCCAGCCTCGACGGTCTAGCGGCTAGCACAGATACGCAGTATTTT
TRBJ2-7 TRBD2 . 15 TRBV6-1 CASSEAGTSSYEQYF TGTGCCAGCAGTGAAGCCGGGACTAGCTCCTACGAGCAGTACTTC
TRBJ2-6 . . 16 TRBV7-3 CASSLFRGSGANVLTF TGTGCCAGCAGCTTATTCCGGGGGTCTGGGGCCAACGTCCTGACTTTC
TRBJ1-6 . . 16 TRBV6-5 CASSYGSSSYNSPLHF TGTGCCAGCAGTTACGGCAGTAGCTCCTATAATTCACCCCTCCACTTT
TRBJ2-1 TRBD1 . 14 TRBV27 CASTVGTGTHEQFF TGTGCCAGCACCGTCGGGACAGGGACCCATGAGCAGTTCTTC
TRBJ1-1 . . 15 TRBV6-5 CASSYSTGLDAEAFF TGTGCCAGCAGTTACTCGACCGGTCTTGACGCTGAAGCTTTCTTT
TRBJ2-7 TRBD1 . 14 TRBV6-2/TRBV6-3 CASSYSDRGHEQYF TGTGCCAGCAGTTACTCGGACAGGGGCCACGAGCAGTACTTC
TRBJ2-3 . . 12 TRBV29-1 CSTTGQGDTQYF TGCAGCACCACTGGGCAGGGAGATACGCAGTATTTT
TRBJ2-5 . . 13 TRBV6-5 CASRLTGLETQYF TGTGCCAGCAGATTGACGGGGTTGGAGACCCAGTACTTC
TRBJ1-1 . . 13 TRBV12-3/TRBV12-4 CASSRTQGTEAFF TGTGCCAGCAGCCGGACCCAGGGGACTGAAGCTTTCTTT
TRBJ2-1 . . 14 TRBV7-8 CASQGASGKSEQFF TGTGCCAGCCAAGGGGCTTCGGGTAAGAGTGAGCAGTTCTTC
TRBJ1-1 . once 15 TRBV7-3 CASSPRGPGDTEAFF TGTGCCAGCAGCCCTCGGGGGCCAGGGGACACTGAAGCTTTCTTT
TRBJ1-2 . . 15 TRBV4-1 CASSQDTATGYGYTF TGCGCCAGCAGCCAAGATACGGCGACGGGGTATGGCTACACCTTC
TRBJ2-4 . . 14 TRBV2 CASSLALAKNIQYF TGTGCCAGCAGCCTAGCCCTAGCCAAAAACATTCAGTACTTC
TRBJ1-2 . . 12 TRBV5-6 CASSFWNYGYTF TGTGCCAGCAGCTTTTGGAACTATGGCTACACCTTC
TRBJ2-3 TRBD1 . 16 TRBV5-6 CASSPGVDRGTDTQYF TGTGCCAGCAGCCCCGGGGTGGACAGGGGCACAGATACGCAGTATTTT
TRBJ1-1 . . 11 TRBV5-6 CASSLGVEAFF TGTGCCAGCAGCTTGGGGGTTGAAGCTTTCTTT
TRBJ1-1 . . 13 TRBV2 CASGRGQNTEAFF TGTGCCAGCGGCCGCGGGCAGAACACTGAAGCTTTCTTT
TRBJ2-3 TRBD1 . 15 TRBV24-1 CATSEPGQGSDTQYF TGTGCCACCAGTGAGCCGGGACAGGGATCAGATACGCAGTATTTT
TRBJ2-3 . . 13 TRBV4-3 CASAAEYTDTQYF TGCGCCAGCGCGGCGGAATACACAGATACGCAGTATTTT
TRBJ2-7 TRBD1 once 12 TRBV19 CASGQGHDEQYF TGTGCGTCCGGACAGGGGCACGACGAGCAGTACTTC
TRBJ2-1 TRBD1 . 14 TRBV19 CATRQDRTYNEQFF TGTGCCACCCGTCAGGACAGGACTTACAATGAGCAGTTCTTC
TRBJ2-2 . once 13 TRBV19 CASSGGNTGELFF TGTGCCAGTAGTGGCGGAAACACCGGGGAGCTGTTTTTT